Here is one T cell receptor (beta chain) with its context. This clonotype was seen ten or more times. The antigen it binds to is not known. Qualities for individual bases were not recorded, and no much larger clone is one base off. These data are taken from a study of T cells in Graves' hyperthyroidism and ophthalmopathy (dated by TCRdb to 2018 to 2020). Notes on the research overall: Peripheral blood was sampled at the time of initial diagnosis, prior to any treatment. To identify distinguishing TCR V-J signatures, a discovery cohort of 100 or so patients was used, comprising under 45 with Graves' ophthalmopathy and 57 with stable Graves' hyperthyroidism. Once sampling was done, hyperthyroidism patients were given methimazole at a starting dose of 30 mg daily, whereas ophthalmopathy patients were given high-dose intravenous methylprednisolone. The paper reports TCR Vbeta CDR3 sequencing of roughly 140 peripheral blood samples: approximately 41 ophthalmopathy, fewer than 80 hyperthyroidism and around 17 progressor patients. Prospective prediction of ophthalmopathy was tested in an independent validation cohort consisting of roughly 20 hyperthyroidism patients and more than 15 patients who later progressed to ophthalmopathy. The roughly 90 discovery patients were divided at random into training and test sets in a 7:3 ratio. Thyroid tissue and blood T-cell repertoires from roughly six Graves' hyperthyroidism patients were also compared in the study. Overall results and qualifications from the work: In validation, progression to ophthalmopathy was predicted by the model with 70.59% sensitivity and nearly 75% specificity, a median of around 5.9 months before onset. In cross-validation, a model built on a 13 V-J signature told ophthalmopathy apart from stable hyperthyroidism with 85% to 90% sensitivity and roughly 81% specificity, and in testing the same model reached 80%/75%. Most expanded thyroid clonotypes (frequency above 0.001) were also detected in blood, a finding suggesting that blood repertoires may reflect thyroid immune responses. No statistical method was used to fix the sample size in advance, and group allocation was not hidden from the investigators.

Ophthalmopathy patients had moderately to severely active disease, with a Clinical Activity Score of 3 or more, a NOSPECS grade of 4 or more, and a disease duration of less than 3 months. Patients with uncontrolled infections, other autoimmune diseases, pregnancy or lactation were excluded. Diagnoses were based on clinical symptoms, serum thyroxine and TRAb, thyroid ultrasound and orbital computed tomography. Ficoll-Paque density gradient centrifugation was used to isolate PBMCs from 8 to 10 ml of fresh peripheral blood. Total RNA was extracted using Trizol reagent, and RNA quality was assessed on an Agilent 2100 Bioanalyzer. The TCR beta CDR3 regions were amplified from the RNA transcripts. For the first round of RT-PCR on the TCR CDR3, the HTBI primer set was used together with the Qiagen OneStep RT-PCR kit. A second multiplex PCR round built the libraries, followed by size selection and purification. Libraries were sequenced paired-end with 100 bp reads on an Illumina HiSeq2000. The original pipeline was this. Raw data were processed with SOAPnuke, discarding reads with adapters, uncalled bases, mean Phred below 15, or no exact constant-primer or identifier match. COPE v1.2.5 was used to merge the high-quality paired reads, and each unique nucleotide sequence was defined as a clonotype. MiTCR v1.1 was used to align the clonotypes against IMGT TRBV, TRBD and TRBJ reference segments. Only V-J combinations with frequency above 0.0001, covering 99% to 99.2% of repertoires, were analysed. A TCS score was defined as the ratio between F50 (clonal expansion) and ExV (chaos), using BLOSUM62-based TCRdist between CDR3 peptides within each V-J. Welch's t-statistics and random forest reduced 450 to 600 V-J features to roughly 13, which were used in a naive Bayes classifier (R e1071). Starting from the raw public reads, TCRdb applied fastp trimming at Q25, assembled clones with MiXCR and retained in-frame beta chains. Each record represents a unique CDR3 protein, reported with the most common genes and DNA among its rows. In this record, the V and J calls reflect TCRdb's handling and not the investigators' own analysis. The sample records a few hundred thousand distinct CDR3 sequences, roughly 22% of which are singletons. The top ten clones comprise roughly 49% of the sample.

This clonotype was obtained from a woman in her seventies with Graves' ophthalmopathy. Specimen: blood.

The CDR3 reads CASSEGQGGNQPQHF. The nucleotide sequence is TGTGCCAGCAGTGAAGGGCAGGGGGGCAATCAGCCCCAGCATTTT. The rearranged chain carries TRBV2 and TRBJ1-5, with TRBD1 matching 7 junction bases. CDR1 and CDR2 are drawn from the germline V gene: SNHLY, FYNNEI. The CDR3 goes from the cysteine to the phenylalanine over 15 residues. The entry retains the CDR3 DNA only, 45 bases that are in frame from base 1. Unmatched junction bases come to 2, with V trimmed by 1 base and J by 2 bases.